The clone carrying this T cell receptor beta chain occurred a few times. Its antigen remains unknown. This entry belongs to a study of a mutant IDH1 vaccine in newly diagnosed glioma. Method: immunoSEQ multiplex PCR; TCRdb's copy keeps in-frame clones and lacks some. The repertoire holds tens of thousands of clones, with about 80% as singletons. The sample's time point: week 47, end of study. Vaccination comprised doses that each held 300 ug of mutant IDH1 20-mer peptide, plus topical imiquimod. The CDR3 runs 15 residues. Germline V lookup: CDR1 MDHEN, CDR2 SYDVKM. V lost 6 bases, J lost 3 bases, and 15 bases lay in between.

Sequenced here: PBMCs, sampled from a glioma patient whose treatment included an IDH1 peptide vaccine. The TCR originated in a man aged 25 to 40 with glioma. This chain uses TRBV28 with TRBJ1-5; D possibly corresponds to TRBD1 (5 bases). As DNA, the CDR3 is TGTGCCAGCAGGACATCCGGGACTTCCAATCAGCCCCAGCATTTT. Its protein product is CASRTSGTSNQPQHF.